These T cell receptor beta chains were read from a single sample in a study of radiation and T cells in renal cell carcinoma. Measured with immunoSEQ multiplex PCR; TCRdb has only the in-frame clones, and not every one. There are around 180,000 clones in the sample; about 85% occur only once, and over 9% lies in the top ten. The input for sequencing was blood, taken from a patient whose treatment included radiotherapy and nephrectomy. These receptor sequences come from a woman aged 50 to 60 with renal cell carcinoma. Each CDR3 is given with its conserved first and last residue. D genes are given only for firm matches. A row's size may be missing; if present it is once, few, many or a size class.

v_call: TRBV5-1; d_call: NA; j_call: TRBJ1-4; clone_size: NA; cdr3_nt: TGCGCCAGCAGCTTGGAAACTAATGAAAAACTGTTTTTT; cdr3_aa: CASSLETNEKLFF
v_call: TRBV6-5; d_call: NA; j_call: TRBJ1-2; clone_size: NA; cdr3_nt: TGTGCCAGCAGTGGGTCCGGTCGGGGCTACACCTTC; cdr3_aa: CASSGSGRGYTF
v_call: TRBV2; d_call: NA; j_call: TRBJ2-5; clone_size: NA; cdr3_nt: TGTGCCAGCAGTTGGACATTACAAGAGACCCAGTACTTC; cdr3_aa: CASSWTLQETQYF
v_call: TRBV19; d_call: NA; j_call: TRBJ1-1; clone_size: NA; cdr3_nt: TGTGCCAGTAGTCTGCGGACGGTGAACACTGAAGCTTTCTTT; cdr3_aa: CASSLRTVNTEAFF
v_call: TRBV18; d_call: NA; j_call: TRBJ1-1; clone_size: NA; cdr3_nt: TGTGCCAGCTCATACAAGACCGTCAGGGGAACTGAAGCTTTCTTT; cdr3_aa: CASSYKTVRGTEAFF
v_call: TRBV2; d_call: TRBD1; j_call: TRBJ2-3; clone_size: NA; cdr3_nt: TGTGCCAGCAGTGAGGGACAGGGGAGTTCGGATACGCAGTATTTT; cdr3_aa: CASSEGQGSSDTQYF
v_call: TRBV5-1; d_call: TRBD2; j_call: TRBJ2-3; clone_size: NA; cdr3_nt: TGCGCCAGCAGCTTGAGGGCGGGGGAACGCACAGATACGCAGTATTTT; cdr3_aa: CASSLRAGERTDTQYF
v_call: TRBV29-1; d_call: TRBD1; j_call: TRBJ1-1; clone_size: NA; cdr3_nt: TGCAGCGTTGGCTTGACAGGGGGCACTGAAGCTTTCTTT; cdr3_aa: CSVGLTGGTEAFF
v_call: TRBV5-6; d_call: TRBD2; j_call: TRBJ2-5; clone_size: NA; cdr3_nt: TGTGCCACCAATGTCCGGGGGGGCTTGGAGACCCAGTACTTC; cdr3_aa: CATNVRGGLETQYF
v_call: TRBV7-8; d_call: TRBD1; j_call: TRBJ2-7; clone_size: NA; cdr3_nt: TGTGCCAGCAGCTTAGGGCCGGGACAGGGGTTCAACGAGCAGTACTTC; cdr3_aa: CASSLGPGQGFNEQYF
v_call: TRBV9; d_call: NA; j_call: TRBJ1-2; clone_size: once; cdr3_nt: TGTGCCAGCAGCGTTAGCCCAGGGGCGGTCTATGGCTACACCTTC; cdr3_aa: CASSVSPGAVYGYTF
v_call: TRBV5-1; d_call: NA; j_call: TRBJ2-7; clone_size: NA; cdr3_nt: TGCGCCAGCAGCTTGGCGGGTTCTGACGAGCAGTACTTC; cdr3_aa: CASSLAGSDEQYF
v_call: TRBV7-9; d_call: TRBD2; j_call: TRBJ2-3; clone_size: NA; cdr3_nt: TGTGCCAGCAGCTTACGGACTAGCGGAGCCACAGATACGCAGTATTTT; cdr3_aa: CASSLRTSGATDTQYF
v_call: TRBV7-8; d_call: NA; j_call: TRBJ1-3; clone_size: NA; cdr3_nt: TGTGCCAGCAGCTTAGCGGGGGCCTCTGGAAACACCATATATTTT; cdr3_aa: CASSLAGASGNTIYF
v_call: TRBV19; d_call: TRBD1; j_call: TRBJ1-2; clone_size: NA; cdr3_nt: TGTGCCAGTAGGAAAACAGGGGAGACTAACTATGGCTACACCTTC; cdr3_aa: CASRKTGETNYGYTF
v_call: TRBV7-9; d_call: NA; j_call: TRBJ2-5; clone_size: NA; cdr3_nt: TGTGCCAGCAGCTTTTTGGGAGAGACCCAGTACTTC; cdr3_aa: CASSFLGETQYF
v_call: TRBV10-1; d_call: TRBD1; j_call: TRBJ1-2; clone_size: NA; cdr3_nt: TGCGCCAGCAGCAACGTCTCAACAGGGGGCTATGGCTACACCTTC; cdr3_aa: CASSNVSTGGYGYTF
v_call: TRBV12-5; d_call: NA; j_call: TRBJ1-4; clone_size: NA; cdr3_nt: TGTGCTAGTGCGGGGTTGGGGACTAATGAAAAACTGTTTTTT; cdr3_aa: CASAGLGTNEKLFF
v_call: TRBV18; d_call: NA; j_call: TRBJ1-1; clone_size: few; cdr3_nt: TGTGCCAGCTCACTACAGGGACGGGAAACTGAAGCTTTCTTT; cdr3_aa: CASSLQGRETEAFF
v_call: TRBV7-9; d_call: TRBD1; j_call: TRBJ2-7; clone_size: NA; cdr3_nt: TGTGCCAGCAGCTTAGCGGGGACAGGGGTCTACGAGCAGTACTTC; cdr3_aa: CASSLAGTGVYEQYF
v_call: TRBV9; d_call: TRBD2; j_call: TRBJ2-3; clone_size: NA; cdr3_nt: TGTGCCAGCAGCGCGGGTAGGGTTAGCGGGCTTAGCACAGATACGCAGTATTTT; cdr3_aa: CASSAGRVSGLSTDTQYF
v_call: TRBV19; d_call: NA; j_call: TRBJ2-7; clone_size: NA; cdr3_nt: TGTGCCAGTAAGGCCCAAGCCGACTCCTACGAGCAGTACTTC; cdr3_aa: CASKAQADSYEQYF
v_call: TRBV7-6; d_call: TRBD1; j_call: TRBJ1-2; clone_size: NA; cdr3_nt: TGTGCCAGCAGCCCTTTTACGCCGGGACAGGGTTCTTACACCTTC; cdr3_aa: CASSPFTPGQGSYTF
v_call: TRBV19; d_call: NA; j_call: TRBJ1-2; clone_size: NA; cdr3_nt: TGTGCCAGCTCGGTCCAAATCTCCTATGGCTACACCTTC; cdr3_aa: CASSVQISYGYTF
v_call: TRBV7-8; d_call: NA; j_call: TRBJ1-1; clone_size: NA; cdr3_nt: TGTGCCAGCAGGTCAAGGGACCACACTGAAGCTTTCTTT; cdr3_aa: CASRSRDHTEAFF
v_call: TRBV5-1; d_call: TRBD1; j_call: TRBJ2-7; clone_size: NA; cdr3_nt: TGCGCCAGCAGCTGGACGGGACAGGGCTACGAGCAGTACTTC; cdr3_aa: CASSWTGQGYEQYF
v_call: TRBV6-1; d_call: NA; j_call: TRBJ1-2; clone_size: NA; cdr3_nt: TGTGCCAGCAGTGAACAGTCTAACTATGGCTACACCTTC; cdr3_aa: CASSEQSNYGYTF
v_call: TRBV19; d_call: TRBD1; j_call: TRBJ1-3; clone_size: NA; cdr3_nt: TGTGCCAGTAGTTACGAGACAGGGGGAGGAAACACCATATATTTT; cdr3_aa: CASSYETGGGNTIYF